This TCR beta chain was documented in a study of T-cell memory formation after mild COVID-19. Regarding the study as a whole: CD4+ contracting clones were found mainly in CM and EM, and CD8+ ones in EMRA.

About this clonotype: Its antigen remains unidentified.

This CDR3 spans 14 amino acids. Trimming removed 0 bases from V and 0 bases from J, with 5 bases in between. The V gene's germline CDR1 is LGHNA and CDR2 YNFKEQ. Using its own MiXCR run on the 5' RACE reads, TCRdb lists one record per CDR3 protein. Among roughly 100,000 distinct CDR3 sequences, around 15% were seen once, and the ten largest hold 25% to 30%. The material sequenced was PBMCs or a T cell subset sorted from them (not recorded which). This chain connects TRBV4-2 to TRBJ1-1; no firm D call. This receptor was taken from an adult woman who had mild COVID-19 (a few samples of this study predate the infection). Cell type and time point are not known. In DNA form, the CDR3 reads TGTGCCAGCAGCCAAGAGTTAGTGAACACTGAAGCTTTCTTT. It translates to CASSQELVNTEAFF.